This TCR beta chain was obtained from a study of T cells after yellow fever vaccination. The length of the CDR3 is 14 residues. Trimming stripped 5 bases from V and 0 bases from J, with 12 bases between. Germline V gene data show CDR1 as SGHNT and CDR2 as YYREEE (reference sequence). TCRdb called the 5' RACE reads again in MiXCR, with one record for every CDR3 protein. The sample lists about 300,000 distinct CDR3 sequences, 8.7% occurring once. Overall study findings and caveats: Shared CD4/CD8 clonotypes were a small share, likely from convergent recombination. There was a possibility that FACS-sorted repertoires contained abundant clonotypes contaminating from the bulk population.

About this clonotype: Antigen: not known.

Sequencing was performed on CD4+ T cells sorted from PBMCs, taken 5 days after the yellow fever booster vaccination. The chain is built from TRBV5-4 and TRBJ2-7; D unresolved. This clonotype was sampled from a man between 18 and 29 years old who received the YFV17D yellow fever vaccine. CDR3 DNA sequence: TGTGCCAGCAGTAGGACCTGGAGCTCCTACGAGCAGTACTTC. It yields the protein CASSRTWSSYEQYF.